Listed below are T cell receptor beta chains from one sample, sequenced in a study of T cell responses to AZD1222 COVID-19 vaccine. Clones were sequenced by immunoSEQ multiplex PCR, and TCRdb holds only the in-frame ones, with some missing. The data hold some 100,000 clones, with about 83% observed a single time. Sample: peripheral blood, taken on day 0 of AZD1222 vaccination. The receptors come from an adult in good health. CDR3s include the opening cysteine and the closing phenylalanine or tryptophan. The order of the fields is clone size, V gene, D gene, J gene, CDR3 protein, CDR3 DNA. The D gene is left open where the match is weak. Where a row states a size, it is once, few, many or the class of an expanded clone; other rows omit it.

-	TRBV30	-	TRBJ2-7	CAWSVPQRAQDEQYF	TGTGCCTGGAGTGTTCCCCAGCGGGCACAGGACGAGCAGTACTTC
-	TRBV28	-	TRBJ2-7	CASKRGSYEQYF	TGTGCCAGCAAAAGGGGTTCCTACGAGCAGTACTTC
-	TRBV5-1	TRBD2	TRBJ2-7	CASSKLAGEGYEQYF	TGCGCCAGCAGCAAATTAGCGGGAGAAGGGTACGAGCAGTACTTC
-	TRBV18	-	TRBJ1-2	CASSPSSYGYTF	TGTGCCAGCTCACCTAGTAGCTATGGCTACACCTTC
-	TRBV5-1	-	TRBJ2-5	CASSNSRTAPETQYF	TGCGCCAGCAGCAATTCCCGGACAGCCCCCGAGACCCAGTACTTC
-	TRBV5-1	-	TRBJ2-5	CASSLAGQKQETQYF	TGCGCCAGCAGCTTGGCCGGTCAGAAACAAGAGACCCAGTACTTC
few	TRBV18	TRBD2	TRBJ2-7	CASSPVAGARREQYF	TGTGCCAGCTCTCCTGTAGCGGGAGCTCGTCGGGAGCAGTACTTC
-	TRBV3-1/TRBV3-2	-	TRBJ1-2	CASSNTNPGGYTF	TGTGCCAGCAGCAATACAAATCCGGGAGGCTACACCTTC
-	TRBV9	TRBD2	TRBJ2-1	CASSGNLAGGPVWYNEQFF	TGTGCCAGCAGCGGCAACTTAGCGGGAGGGCCGGTTTGGTACAATGAGCAGTTCTTC
-	TRBV30	TRBD1	TRBJ1-4	CAWSQTGGSEKLFF	TGTGCCTGGAGCCAGACAGGGGGTAGTGAAAAACTGTTTTTT